The 9 T cell receptor beta chains below were found in one sample sequenced in a study of cytomegalovirus exposure and HLA in healthy donors. The PCR ran on 60 Vbeta and 13 Jbeta primers. The method was immunoSEQ multiplex PCR; TCRdb's version includes in-frame clones alone and lacks a portion of them. The sample records approximately 110,000 clones, 60% to 85% being singletons. The sample consisted of PBMCs. The receptors shown here come from a female donor in good health and CMV-seropositive.

In DNA form, the CDR3 reads TGCGCCAGCAAACATCCAGGGGGCACTAATGAAAAACTGTTTTTT. It specifies CASKHPGGTNEKLFF. The chain couples TRBV5-1 to TRBJ1-4, with 8 nucleotides matching TRBD1. The CDR3 covers 15 residues. V shed 6 bases, J shed 2 bases, and the junction held 6 bases outside the gene matches. Germline V gene sequence: CDR1 SGHRS, CDR2 YFSETQ.

This chain links TRBV7-8 with TRBJ1-1, with TRBD1 as a possible D gene (6 bases). With 2 bases removed from V and 6 bases from J, the gap between germline ends came to 22 bases. Germline assignment: CDR1 SGHVS and CDR2 FQNEAQ. The CDR3 totals 17 residues. The CDR3 loop is CASSLSRPSGVNPEAFF. In nucleotides, the CDR3 is TGTGCCAGCAGCTTATCGCGCCCCTCAGGGGTCAATCCTGAAGCTTTCTTT.

The chain combines TRBV28 with TRBJ1-1; D is perhaps TRBD1 (5 bases). The CDR3 extends over 18 amino acids. Trimming removed 7 bases from V and 4 bases from J, with 28 bases in between. Germline V CDR1 and CDR2: MDHEN, SYDVKM. CDR3 sequence: CASNSVAGRGLGGTEAFF. The CDR3 bases are TGTGCCAGCAATTCCGTGGCTGGGAGAGGATTGGGGGGCACTGAAGCTTTCTTT.

The rearrangement links TRBV5-1 to TRBJ1-5; TRBD1 matches 8 bases. The germline V gene encodes CDR1 SGHRS and CDR2 YFSETQ. With V trimmed by 4 bases and J by 2 bases, 5 bases remained unmatched. The CDR3 loop spans 15 amino acids. CDR3 in DNA: TGCGCCAGCAGCATCGGGACAGGACGCAATCAGCCCCAGCATTTT. This codes for CASSIGTGRNQPQHF.

This clone was observed a handful of times. The V gene is TRBV13, the J gene TRBJ1-2, with TRBD1 identical over 9 bases. This CDR3 region has 18 residues. Trimming took 4 bases from V and 0 from J; bases not matched to a gene: 12. Germline CDR1 PRHDT, CDR2 FYEKMQ (reference sequence). CDR3 sequence (DNA): TGTGCCAGCAGCTCCCTGCCGGGACAGGGCCCAGCTAACTATGGCTACACCTTC. It encodes CASSSLPGQGPANYGYTF.

This rearrangement joins TRBV2 to TRBJ1-4; D perhaps matches TRBD1 (5 bases). The germline V gene encodes CDR1 SNHLY and CDR2 FYNNEI. Trimming cost V 2 bases and J 6 bases, with 10 bases left between them. The CDR3 is 14 amino acids. The CDR3 loop reads CASSERRVDEKLFF. The CDR3 DNA sequence: TGTGCCAGCAGTGAACGCAGGGTTGATGAAAAACTGTTTTTT.

This chain connects TRBV30 to TRBJ1-3, with D possibly matching TRBD1 (6 bases). The V end was cut by 3 bases, the J end by 0 bases, with 9 bases between. Germline loops: CDR1 GTSNPN, CDR2 SVGIG (reference sequence). CDR3 length equals 14 residues. The CDR3 loop is CAWSRRGSGNTIYF. CDR3 bases: TGTGCCTGGAGCCGCAGGGGCTCTGGAAACACCATATATTTT. The full variable domain, in which reference TRBV30 and TRBJ1-3 provide the parts outside the CDR3, is SQTIHQWPATLVQPVGSPLSLECTVEGTSNPNLYWYRQAAGRGLQLLFYSVGIGQISSEVPQNLSASRPQDRQFILSSKKLLLSDSGFYLCAWSRRGSGNTIYFGEGSWLTVV.

This sequence joins TRBV2 and TRBJ1-6, with 7 nucleotides matching TRBD1. The CDR3 loop spans 15 amino acids. In germline, CDR1 is SNHLY, CDR2 FYNNEI. V shed 5 bases, J shed 8 bases, and the junction held 9 bases outside the gene matches. The CDR3 DNA sequence: TGTGCCAGCAGTTCCAAGACAGGGAAGGATTCACCCCTCCACTTT. Amino acid sequence: CASSSKTGKDSPLHF.

This clone was counted once. The rearrangement uses TRBV19 and TRBJ2-7; weak D call: TRBD2 (6 bases). V was pared by 5 bases and J by 2 bases, with 16 bases between. This CDR3 comprises 15 residues. CDR1 is LNHDA and CDR2 is SQIVND in the germline V gene (reference sequence). CDR3 amino acids: CASSAPGDSTYEQYF. For the CDR3, the DNA is TGTGCCAGTAGTGCCCCCGGGGACTCAACCTACGAGCAGTACTTC.